The entry below describes one T cell receptor beta chain. The sample belongs to a study of blood T cell repertoires in COVID-19. As for the study in general: Italy, Spain and the United States were the sources of the convalescent and acute COVID-19 samples. PBMCs, B-cell-depleted T cells, or T cells were the source of the cDNA or gDNA that made up the material.

As handled by the study authors: Scientists estimated how many nucleated cells there were by amplifying reference gene primers. Assay used: immunoSEQ multiplex PCR; TCRdb lists only in-frame clones, some missing. V and J calls and clone size are as listed in that table; D and trimming were resolved from the DNA. Of about 140,000 clones listed, around three quarters are singletons. This receptor was obtained from a man at least 80 years old with acute or convalescent COVID-19. Sequenced material: peripheral blood.

This CDR3 reads CAWSVLQGSSNTGELFF. The CDR3 nucleotides read TGTGCCTGGAGTGTACTTCAGGGAAGTTCAAACACCGGGGAGCTGTTTTTT. The chain carries TRBV30 and TRBJ2-2; a weak D match, TRBD1 (5 bases). Germline CDR1 GTSNPN, CDR2 SVGIG (reference sequence). The CDR3 length is 17 residues. Trimming stripped 0 bases from V and 2 bases from J, with 16 bases between.